What follows is one T cell receptor (beta chain) and its context. Its target antigen remains unknown. Per-nucleotide qualities are absent, and no much larger clonotype sits a single base away. The sample belongs to a study of T-cell reconstitution after alpha-beta-depleted transplantation in children (dated by TCRdb to the mid-2010s). In the study overall: T-cell immune reconstitution after TCRalphabeta/CD19-depleted allogeneic hematopoietic cell transplantation in children was quantitatively tracked in the study by means of TCR repertoire profiling.

Paper-wide results and their limitations: The high TCRbeta diversity at day 60 in some patients was ascribed to recipient T cells and intrathymic progenitors that had survived conditioning. The apparently early recovery of alphabetaT-cell counts about two months after transplant reportedly depended on only several hundred rapidly expanded clones that came from non-depleted graft cells. Over subsequent months, a decline in hyperexpanded clone frequencies was noted, and after one year, T-cell counts and TCRbeta diversity were mostly ascribed to newly produced T cells.

A distance of 14 bases separates the germline ends of V and J, which lose 4 bases and 14 bases respectively. From the germline V gene, CDR1 is SGHRS and CDR2 is YFSETQ. From the cysteine through the phenylalanine, the CDR3 covers 11 amino acids. The entry retains the CDR3 DNA only, 33 bases that are in frame from base 1. Library preparation was by PCR. Instrument used: Illumina HiSeq 2500. TCR library preparation used molecular barcoding, with unique molecular identifiers applied to normalize quantification of the TCRbeta repertoire. TCRdb reanalyzed the raw reads on its own, using fastp at Q25 for trimming and MiXCR for clone calling, and kept in-frame beta chains. When rows share a CDR3 protein, they turn into one entry using the most common DNA and genes. For this sample the table gives tens of thousands of distinct CDR3 sequences, of which roughly 15% were detected only once. The top ten clones comprise around a fifth of the sample.

In light of the paper, this sample's treatment or condition label describes: allogeneic hematopoietic cell transplantation with graft depleted of TCRalphabeta T cells and CD19 B cells. TCRalphabeta/CD19-depleted allogeneic hematopoietic cell grafts were given to the transplant recipients, all of whom were children. The sequence joins TRBV5-1 to TRBJ2-3, with the D segment identity uncertain. This receptor was identified in a male patient aged 2 to 9 who had a stem cell transplant for acute lymphoblastic leukemia, so the T cells may come from the graft donor. The sample consisted of PBMCs, mostly from graft donor cells, taken 180 days after TCRalphabeta/CD19-depleted stem cell transplant. The CDR3 is CASSIDSTRYF. The base sequence is TGCGCCAGCAGCATCGACTCGACACGGTATTTT.